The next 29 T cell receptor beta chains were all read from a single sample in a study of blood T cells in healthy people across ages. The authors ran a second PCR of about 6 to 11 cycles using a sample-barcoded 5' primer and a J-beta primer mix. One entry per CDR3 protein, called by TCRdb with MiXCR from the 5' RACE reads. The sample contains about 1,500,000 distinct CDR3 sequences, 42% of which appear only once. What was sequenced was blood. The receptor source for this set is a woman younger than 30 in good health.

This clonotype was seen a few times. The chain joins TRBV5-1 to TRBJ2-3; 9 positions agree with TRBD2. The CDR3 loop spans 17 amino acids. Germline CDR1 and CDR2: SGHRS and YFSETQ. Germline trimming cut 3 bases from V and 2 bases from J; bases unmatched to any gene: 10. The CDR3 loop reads CASSSWTSAINTDTQYF. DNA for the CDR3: TGCGCCAGCAGCTCCTGGACTAGCGCAATCAACACAGATACGCAGTATTTT.

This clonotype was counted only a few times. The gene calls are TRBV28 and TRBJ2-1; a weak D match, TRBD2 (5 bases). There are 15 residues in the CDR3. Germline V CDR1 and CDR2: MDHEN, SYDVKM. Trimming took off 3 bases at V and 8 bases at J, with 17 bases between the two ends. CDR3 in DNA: TGTGCCAGCAGTTTTACTCAGGTATTGAGGGATGAGCAGTTCTTC. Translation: CASSFTQVLRDEQFF.

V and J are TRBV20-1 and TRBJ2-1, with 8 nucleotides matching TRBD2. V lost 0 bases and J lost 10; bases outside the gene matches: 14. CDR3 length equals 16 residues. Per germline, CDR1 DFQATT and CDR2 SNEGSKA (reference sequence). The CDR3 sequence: CSARDIRKTSVNEQFF. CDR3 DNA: TGCAGTGCTAGAGATATTAGGAAGACTAGCGTCAACGAGCAGTTCTTC.

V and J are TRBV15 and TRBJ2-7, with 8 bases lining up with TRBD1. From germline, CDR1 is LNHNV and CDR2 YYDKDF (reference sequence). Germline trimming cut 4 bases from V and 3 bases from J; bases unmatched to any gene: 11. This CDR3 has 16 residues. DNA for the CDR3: TGTGCCACCAGCATAGATCTCCCCACAGGGGGCTACGAGCAGTACTTC. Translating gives CATSIDLPTGGYEQYF.

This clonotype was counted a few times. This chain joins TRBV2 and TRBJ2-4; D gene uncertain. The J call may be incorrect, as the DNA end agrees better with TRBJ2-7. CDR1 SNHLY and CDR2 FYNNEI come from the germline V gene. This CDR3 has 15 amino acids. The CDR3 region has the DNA TGTGCCAGCAGGATCTTGGGTAGCCTCAGCTACGAGCAGTACTTC. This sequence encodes CASRILGSLSYEQYF.

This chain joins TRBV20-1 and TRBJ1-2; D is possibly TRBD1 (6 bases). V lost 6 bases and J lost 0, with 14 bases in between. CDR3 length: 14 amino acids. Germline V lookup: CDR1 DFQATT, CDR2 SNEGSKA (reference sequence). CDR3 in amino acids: CSAPGQQTNYGYTF. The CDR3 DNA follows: TGCAGTGCCCCCGGACAGCAAACTAACTATGGCTACACCTTC.

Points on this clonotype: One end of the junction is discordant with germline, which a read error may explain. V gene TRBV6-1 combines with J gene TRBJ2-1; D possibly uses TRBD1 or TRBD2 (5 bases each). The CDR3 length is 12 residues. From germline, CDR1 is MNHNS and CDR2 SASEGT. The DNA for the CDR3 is TGCGCCACGGGACCTCGTGATTCTGAGCAGTTCTTC. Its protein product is CATGPRDSEQFF.

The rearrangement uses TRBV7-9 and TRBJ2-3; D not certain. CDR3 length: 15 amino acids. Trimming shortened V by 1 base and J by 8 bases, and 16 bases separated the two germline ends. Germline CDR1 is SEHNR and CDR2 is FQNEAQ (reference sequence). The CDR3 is CASSLGWPLRRTQYF. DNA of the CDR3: TGTGCCAGCAGCTTAGGTTGGCCCCTACGTCGTACGCAGTATTTT. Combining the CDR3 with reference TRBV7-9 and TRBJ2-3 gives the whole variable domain DTGVSQNPRHKITKRGQNVTFRCDPISEHNRLYWYRQTLGQGPEFLTYFQNEAQLEKSRLLSDRFSAERPKGSFSTLEIQRTEQGDSAMYLCASSLGWPLRRTQYFGPGTRLTVL.

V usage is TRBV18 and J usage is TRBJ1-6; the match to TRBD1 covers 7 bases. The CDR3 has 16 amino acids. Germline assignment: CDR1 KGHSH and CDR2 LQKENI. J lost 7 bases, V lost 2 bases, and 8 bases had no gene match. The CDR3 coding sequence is TGTGCCAGCTCACCAACTAAGGGACAGACCAATTCACCCCTCCACTTT. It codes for CASSPTKGQTNSPLHF. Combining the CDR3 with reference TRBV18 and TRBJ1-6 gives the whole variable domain NAGVMQNPRHLVRRRGQEARLRCSPMKGHSHVYWYRQLPEEGLKFMVYLQKENIIDESGMPKERFSAEFPKEGPSILRIQQVVRGDSAAYFCASSPTKGQTNSPLHFGNGTRLTVT.

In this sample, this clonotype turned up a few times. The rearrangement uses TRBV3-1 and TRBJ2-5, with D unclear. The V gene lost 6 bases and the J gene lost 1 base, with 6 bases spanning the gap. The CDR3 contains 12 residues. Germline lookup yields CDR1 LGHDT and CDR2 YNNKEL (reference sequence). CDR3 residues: CASRTSQETQYF. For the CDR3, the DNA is TGTGCCAGCAGAACAAGCCAAGAGACCCAGTACTTC.

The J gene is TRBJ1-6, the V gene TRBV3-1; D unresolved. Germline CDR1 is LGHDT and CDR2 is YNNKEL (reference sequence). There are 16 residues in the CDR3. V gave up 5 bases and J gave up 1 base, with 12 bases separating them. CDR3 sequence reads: CASSGTQWSYNSPLHF. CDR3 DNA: TGTGCCAGCAGCGGAACCCAGTGGTCCTATAATTCACCCCTCCACTTT.

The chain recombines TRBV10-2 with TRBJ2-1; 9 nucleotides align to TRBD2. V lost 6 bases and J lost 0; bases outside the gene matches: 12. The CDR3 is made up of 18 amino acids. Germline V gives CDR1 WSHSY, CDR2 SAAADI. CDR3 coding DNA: TGCGCCAGCAGGTGGGGGCCTAGCGGGACGAGCTCCTACAATGAGCAGTTCTTC. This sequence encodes CASRWGPSGTSSYNEQFF.

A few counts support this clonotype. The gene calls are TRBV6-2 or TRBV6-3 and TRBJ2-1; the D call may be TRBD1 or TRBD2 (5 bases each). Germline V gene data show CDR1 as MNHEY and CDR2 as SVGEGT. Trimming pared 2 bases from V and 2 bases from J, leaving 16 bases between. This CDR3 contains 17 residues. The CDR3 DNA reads TGTGCCAGCAGTTACCTCCTTCGGGGCGCTACCTACAATGAGCAGTTCTTC. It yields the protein CASSYLLRGATYNEQFF.

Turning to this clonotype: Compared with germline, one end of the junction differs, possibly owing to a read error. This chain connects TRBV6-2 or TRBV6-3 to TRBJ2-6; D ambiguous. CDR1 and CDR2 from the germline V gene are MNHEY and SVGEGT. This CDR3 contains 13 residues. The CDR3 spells CVSSRSGANVLTF. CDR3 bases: TGTGTCAGCAGCCGATCTGGGGCCAACGTCCTGACTTTC.

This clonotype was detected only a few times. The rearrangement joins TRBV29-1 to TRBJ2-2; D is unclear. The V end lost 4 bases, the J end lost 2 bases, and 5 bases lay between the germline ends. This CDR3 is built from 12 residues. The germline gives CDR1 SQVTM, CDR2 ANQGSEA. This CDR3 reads CSVGRNTGELFF. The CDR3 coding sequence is TGCAGCGTTGGCAGAAACACCGGGGAGCTGTTTTTT.

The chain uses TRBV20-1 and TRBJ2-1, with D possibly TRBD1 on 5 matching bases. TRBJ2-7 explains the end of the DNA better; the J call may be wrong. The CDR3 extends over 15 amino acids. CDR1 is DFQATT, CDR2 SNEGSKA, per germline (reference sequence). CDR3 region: CSARALEQEYNEQYF. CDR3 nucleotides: TGCAGTGCTAGAGCTCTAGAACAGGAATACAATGAGCAGTACTTC.

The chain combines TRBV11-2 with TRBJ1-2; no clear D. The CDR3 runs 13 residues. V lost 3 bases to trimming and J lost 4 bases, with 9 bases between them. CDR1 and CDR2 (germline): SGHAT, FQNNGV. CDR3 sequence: CASSLKQLYGYTF. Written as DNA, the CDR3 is TGTGCCAGCAGCTTGAAACAGCTCTATGGCTACACCTTC. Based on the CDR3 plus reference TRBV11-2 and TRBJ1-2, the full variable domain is EAGVAQSPRYKIIEKRQSVAFWCNPISGHATLYWYQQILGQGPKLLIQFQNNGVVDDSQLPKDRFSAERLKGVDSTLKIQPAKLEDSAVYLCASSLKQLYGYTFGSGTRLTVV.

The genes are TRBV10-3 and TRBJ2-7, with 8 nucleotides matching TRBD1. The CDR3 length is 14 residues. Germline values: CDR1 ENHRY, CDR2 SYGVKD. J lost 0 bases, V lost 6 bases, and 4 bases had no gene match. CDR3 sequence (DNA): TGTGCCATCAGCGGGACAGGTCTCTCCTACGAGCAGTACTTC. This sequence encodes CAISGTGLSYEQYF.

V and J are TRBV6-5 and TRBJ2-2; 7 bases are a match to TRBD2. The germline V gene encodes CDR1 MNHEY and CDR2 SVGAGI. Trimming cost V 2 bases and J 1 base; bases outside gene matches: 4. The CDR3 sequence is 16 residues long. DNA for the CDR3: TGTGCCAGCAGTTACGGTGCTAGCGGGAACACCGGGGAGCTGTTTTTT. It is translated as CASSYGASGNTGELFF.

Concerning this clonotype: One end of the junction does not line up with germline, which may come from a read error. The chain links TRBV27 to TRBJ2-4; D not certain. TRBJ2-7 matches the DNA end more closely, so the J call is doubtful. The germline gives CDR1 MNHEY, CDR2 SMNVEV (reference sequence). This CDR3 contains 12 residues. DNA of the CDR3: TGTCCCAGCACTCCACTCACGGGCGAGCAGTACTTC. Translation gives CPSTPLTGEQYF.

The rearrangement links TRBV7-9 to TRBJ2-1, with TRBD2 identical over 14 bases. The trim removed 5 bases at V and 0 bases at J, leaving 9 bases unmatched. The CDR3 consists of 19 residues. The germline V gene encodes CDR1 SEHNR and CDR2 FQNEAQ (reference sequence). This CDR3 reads CASSPQPGLAGASYNEQFF. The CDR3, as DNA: TGTGCCAGCAGCCCCCAACCGGGACTAGCGGGGGCCTCCTACAATGAGCAGTTCTTC.

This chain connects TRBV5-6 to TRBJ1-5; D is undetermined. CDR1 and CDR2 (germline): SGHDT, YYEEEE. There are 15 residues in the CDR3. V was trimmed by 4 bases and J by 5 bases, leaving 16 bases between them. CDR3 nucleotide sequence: TGTGCCAGCAGCCCGGCTGCGGACCCCGATCAGCCCCAGCATTTT. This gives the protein CASSPAADPDQPQHF. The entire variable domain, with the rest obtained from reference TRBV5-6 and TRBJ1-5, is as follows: DAGVTQSPTHLIKTRGQQVTLRCSPKSGHDTVSWYQQALGQGPQFIFQYYEEEERQRGNFPDRFSGHQFPNYSSELNVNALLLGDSALYLCASSPAADPDQPQHFGDGTRLSIL.

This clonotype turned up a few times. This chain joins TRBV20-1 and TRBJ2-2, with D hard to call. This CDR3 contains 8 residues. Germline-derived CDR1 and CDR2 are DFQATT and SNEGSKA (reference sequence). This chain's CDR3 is CPTGELFF. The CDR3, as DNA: TGCCCCACCGGGGAGCTGTTTTTT.

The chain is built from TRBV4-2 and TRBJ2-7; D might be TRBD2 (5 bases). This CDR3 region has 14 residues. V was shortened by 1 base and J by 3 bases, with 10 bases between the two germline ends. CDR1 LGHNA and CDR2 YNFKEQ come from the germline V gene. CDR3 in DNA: TGTGCCAGCAGCCAAGGAGGCGAGGGCTACGAGCAGTACTTC. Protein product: CASSQGGEGYEQYF.

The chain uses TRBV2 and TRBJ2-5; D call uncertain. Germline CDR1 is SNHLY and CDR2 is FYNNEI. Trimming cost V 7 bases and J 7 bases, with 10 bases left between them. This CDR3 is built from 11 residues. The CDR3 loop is CASTVWATQYF. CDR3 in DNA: TGTGCCAGCACGGTGTGGGCGACCCAGTACTTC.

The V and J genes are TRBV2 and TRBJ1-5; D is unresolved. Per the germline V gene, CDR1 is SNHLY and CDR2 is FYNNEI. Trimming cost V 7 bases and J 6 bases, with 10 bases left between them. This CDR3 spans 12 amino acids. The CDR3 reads CASMGFSQPQHF. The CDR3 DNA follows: TGTGCCAGCATGGGATTCTCTCAGCCCCAGCATTTT.

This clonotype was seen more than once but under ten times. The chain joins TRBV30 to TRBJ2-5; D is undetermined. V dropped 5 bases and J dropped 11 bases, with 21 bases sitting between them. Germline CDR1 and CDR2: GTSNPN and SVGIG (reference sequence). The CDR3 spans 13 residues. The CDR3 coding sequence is TGTGCCTGGGTCCCCTCGATGGCCGTTGGGCAGTACTTC. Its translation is CAWVPSMAVGQYF.

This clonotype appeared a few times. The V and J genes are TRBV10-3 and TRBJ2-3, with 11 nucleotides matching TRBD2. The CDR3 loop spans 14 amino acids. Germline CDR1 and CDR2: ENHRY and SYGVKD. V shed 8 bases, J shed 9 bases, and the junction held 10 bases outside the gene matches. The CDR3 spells CAIRSSGGQGTQYF. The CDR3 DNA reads TGTGCCATCCGGTCTAGCGGGGGGCAGGGAACGCAGTATTTT.

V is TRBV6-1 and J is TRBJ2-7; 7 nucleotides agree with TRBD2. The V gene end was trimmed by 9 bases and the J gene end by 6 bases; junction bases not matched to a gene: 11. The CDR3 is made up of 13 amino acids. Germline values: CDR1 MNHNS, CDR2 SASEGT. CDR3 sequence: CASTSALFAEQYF. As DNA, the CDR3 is TGTGCCAGTACTAGCGCTCTGTTTGCCGAGCAGTACTTC.